These T cell receptor beta chains were read from a single sample in a study of early T cells in non-severe SARS-CoV-2 infection. TCRdb re-called the 5' RACE reads with MiXCR, one entry per CDR3 protein. The sample has 65,000 to 75,000 distinct CDR3 sequences, approximately 10% seen once. Sample: whole blood. All receptors derive from an adult who was a healthcare worker with PCR-confirmed SARS-CoV-2 infection or an uninfected control (not recorded which). CDR3s include the opening cysteine and the closing phenylalanine or tryptophan. Fields, in order: D gene, J gene, V gene, clone size, CDR3 DNA, CDR3 protein. A D gene is named only where the DNA matches it firmly. A row's size may be missing; if present it is once, few, many or a size class.

NA,TRBJ1-4,TRBV6-2/TRBV6-3,NA,TGTGCCAGCAGTGGCTGGGATGAAAAACTGTTTTTT,CASSGWDEKLFF
TRBD1,TRBJ2-7,TRBV19,many,TGTGCCAGTAGGGCTCGGACAGGGGCCTACGAGCAGTACTTC,CASRARTGAYEQYF
NA,TRBJ2-3,TRBV7-9,NA,TGTGCCAGCCGGCCCCCGGACTCGAGTACGCAGTATTTT,CASRPPDSSTQYF
TRBD1,TRBJ2-5,TRBV20-1,NA,TGCAGTGTTAAGCCGGGACAGGGGGGAGAGACCCAGTACTTC,CSVKPGQGGETQYF
NA,TRBJ2-7,TRBV20-1,many,TGCAGTGCTAGAGACCTTTCCGGCTACGAGCAGTACTTC,CSARDLSGYEQYF
NA,TRBJ2-3,TRBV28,few,TGTGCCAGCAGTTTAAGGCGGGAAGGCCCCCGGGCGCAGTATTTT,CASSLRREGPRAQYF
NA,TRBJ2-7,TRBV14,many,TGTGCCAGCAGCCAACAGGGGTACGAGCAGTACTTC,CASSQQGYEQYF
TRBD2,TRBJ2-5,TRBV5-1,many,TGCGCCAGCAGCCCGAGCCCGGGAGGGCAAGAGACCCAGTACTTC,CASSPSPGGQETQYF
TRBD1,TRBJ1-2,TRBV15,many,TGTGCCACCAGCAGAGATGGGACAGTTCTTGGAGGGGACTATGGCTACACCTTC,CATSRDGTVLGGDYGYTF
NA,TRBJ2-1,TRBV4-1,many,TGCGCCAGCAGCCAAGGTCCGGGGCGCGGGACTTCAAGGAATGAGCAGTTCTTC,CASSQGPGRGTSRNEQFF
NA,TRBJ1-2,TRBV20-1,NA,TGCAGTGCTAGTCGCCGGACGGGGGCTAACTATGGCTACACCTTC,CSASRRTGANYGYTF
NA,TRBJ2-6,TRBV6-1,NA,TGTGCCAGCAGCTTCAGCAGCTCTGGGGCCAACGTCCTGACTTTC,CASSFSSSGANVLTF
NA,TRBJ1-4,TRBV6-6,many,TGTGCCAGCAGTTACGGCGGAACTAATGAAAAACTGTTTTTT,CASSYGGTNEKLFF
NA,TRBJ2-7,TRBV2,many,TGTGCCAGCAGTGACCTGGGACTCCTTAGGAACGAGCAGTACTTC,CASSDLGLLRNEQYF
NA,TRBJ1-2,TRBV20-1,NA,TGCAGTGCTCGTGGACAGAACTATGGCTACACCTTC,CSARGQNYGYTF
NA,TRBJ2-5,TRBV19,NA,TGTGCCAGTAGCCCGACAGGCTCTAGGGAGACCCAGTACTTC,CASSPTGSRETQYF
TRBD1,TRBJ1-6,TRBV19,many,TGTGCCAGTAGCGCAGGGGGCCCAACTGGGTGGTATAATTCACCCCTCCACTTT,CASSAGGPTGWYNSPLHF
NA,TRBJ2-7,TRBV4-1,many,TGCGCCAGCAGCCAAGGGCAGTCGAGCTCCTACGAGCAGTACTTC,CASSQGQSSSYEQYF
TRBD2,TRBJ2-7,TRBV6-2/TRBV6-3,many,TGTGCCAGCAGCCCAGGGACTACCTACGAGCAGTACTTC,CASSPGTTYEQYF
TRBD1,TRBJ2-5,TRBV12-3/TRBV12-4,many,TGTGCCAGCAGCCCCCGGACAGGTTGGGGCCAAGAGACCCAGTACTTC,CASSPRTGWGQETQYF
NA,TRBJ1-5,TRBV2,many,TGTGCCAGCAGTGACTGGGTGGCCGGCCAGCCCCAGCATTTT,CASSDWVAGQPQHF
NA,TRBJ2-7,TRBV6-6,many,TGTGCCAGCAGTTACTCGATGGGAGAAACCTACGAGCAGTACTTC,CASSYSMGETYEQYF
TRBD2,TRBJ2-1,TRBV20-1,NA,TGCAGTGCTTTCCACCCAGCGGGAGTAAGGTGGAATGAGCAGTTCTTC,CSAFHPAGVRWNEQFF
TRBD1,TRBJ1-1,TRBV29-1,many,TGCAGCGTTCGACAGGGCTCCCAGAACACTGAAGCTTTCTTT,CSVRQGSQNTEAFF
TRBD2,TRBJ2-1,TRBV11-2,many,TGTGCCAGCAGCGGCGGGCTAGCGGGAGGCCCAGGTGAGCAGTTCTTC,CASSGGLAGGPGEQFF
NA,TRBJ2-3,TRBV7-9,NA,TGTGCCAGCAGCCAAATGGGGGGAGGCACAGATACGCAGTATTTT,CASSQMGGGTDTQYF
TRBD1,TRBJ2-7,TRBV6-5,many,TGTGCCAGCAGTTACGCGGGACAGGGCTACGAGCAGTACTTC,CASSYAGQGYEQYF
NA,TRBJ2-3,TRBV7-8,NA,TGTGCCAGCAAGGACAGCACAGATACGCAGTATTTT,CASKDSTDTQYF
NA,TRBJ1-5,TRBV5-3,many,TGTGCCAGAAGCTGCTGGCCATTTCAGCCCCAGCATTTT,CARSCWPFQPQHF
NA,TRBJ1-3,TRBV5-1,many,TGCGCCAGCAGCCTCCAGGATAGCTCTGGAAACACCATATATTTT,CASSLQDSSGNTIYF
NA,TRBJ1-1,TRBV5-5,NA,TGTGCCAGCAGTCCTCGCGGCCAGAGTCCCAACACTGAAGCTTTCTTT,CASSPRGQSPNTEAFF
NA,TRBJ2-1,TRBV28,NA,TGTGCCAGCATTAACCTAGGGGGGGCGAATGAGCAGTTCTTC,CASINLGGANEQFF
TRBD2,TRBJ2-2,TRBV19,NA,TGTGCCAGTAGTGAGACTAGCCGTCGTGAGCTGTTTTTT,CASSETSRRELFF